These T cell receptor beta chains were read from a single sample in a study of OX40 agonist ivuxolimab in advanced cancers. Clones were read by immunoSEQ multiplex PCR, and TCRdb kept only the in-frame ones, dropping some. The table includes roughly 70,000 clones, approximately 90% detected once. Sequenced material: CD4+ or CD8+ T cells sorted from blood, taken in a trial of the OX40 agonist ivuxolimab. These receptors were collected from an adult with an advanced solid tumor such as melanoma, head and neck, liver or kidney cancer. Each CDR3 is given with its conserved first and last residue. The D gene is left open where the match is weak. Rows give clone size only sometimes, using once, few, many, or a class for an expanded clone.

j_call: TRBJ2-7; v_call: TRBV25-1; clone_size: -; d_call: TRBD2; cdr3_aa: CASSFGGSHEQYF; cdr3_nt: TGTGCCAGCAGTTTCGGCGGGAGCCACGAGCAGTACTTC
j_call: TRBJ2-1; v_call: TRBV9; clone_size: -; d_call: TRBD2; cdr3_aa: CASSAWGTSGLNSYNEQFF; cdr3_nt: TGTGCCAGCAGCGCCTGGGGGACTAGCGGATTAAACTCCTACAATGAGCAGTTCTTC
j_call: TRBJ1-5; v_call: TRBV30; clone_size: once; d_call: -; cdr3_aa: CAWSLSAGQPQHF; cdr3_nt: TGTGCCTGGAGTCTCTCAGCGGGTCAGCCCCAGCATTTT
j_call: TRBJ1-5; v_call: TRBV4-2; clone_size: -; d_call: TRBD1; cdr3_aa: CASSQAGGLQPQHF; cdr3_nt: TGTGCCAGCAGCCAAGCAGGGGGTCTTCAGCCCCAGCATTTT
j_call: TRBJ2-7; v_call: TRBV7-6; clone_size: -; d_call: -; cdr3_aa: CASSLGWQGYEQYF; cdr3_nt: TGTGCCAGCAGCTTGGGCTGGCAGGGGTACGAGCAGTACTTC
j_call: TRBJ1-1; v_call: TRBV5-8; clone_size: few; d_call: -; cdr3_aa: CASSVEFRNTEAFF; cdr3_nt: TGTGCCAGCAGCGTCGAGTTTAGGAACACTGAAGCTTTCTTT
j_call: TRBJ2-2; v_call: TRBV4-2; clone_size: -; d_call: TRBD2; cdr3_aa: CASSQGLAGGDGELFF; cdr3_nt: TGTGCCAGCAGCCAGGGACTAGCGGGAGGGGACGGGGAGCTGTTTTTT
j_call: TRBJ1-1; v_call: TRBV7-2; clone_size: -; d_call: TRBD1; cdr3_aa: CASSKGQGLEAFF; cdr3_nt: TGTGCCAGCAGCAAGGGACAGGGTTTAGAAGCTTTCTTT
j_call: TRBJ2-3; v_call: TRBV6-1; clone_size: -; d_call: -; cdr3_aa: CASSEGASRTDTQYF; cdr3_nt: TGTGCCAGCAGTGAAGGGGCCTCCCGCACAGATACGCAGTATTTT
j_call: TRBJ2-1; v_call: TRBV18; clone_size: once; d_call: -; cdr3_aa: CASSPPPSNEQFF; cdr3_nt: TGTGCCAGCTCACCCCCGCCCTCCAATGAGCAGTTCTTC
j_call: TRBJ2-3; v_call: TRBV7-9; clone_size: -; d_call: TRBD1; cdr3_aa: CASSLRDSSTDTQYF; cdr3_nt: TGTGCCAGCAGCCTACGGGACAGTTCCACAGATACGCAGTATTTT
j_call: TRBJ2-7; v_call: TRBV28; clone_size: -; d_call: TRBD1; cdr3_aa: CASRTGVSYEQYF; cdr3_nt: TGTGCCAGCAGGACAGGGGTTTCCTACGAGCAGTACTTC
j_call: TRBJ1-5; v_call: TRBV5-6; clone_size: once; d_call: -; cdr3_aa: CASSSKTGNQPQHF; cdr3_nt: TGTGCCAGCAGCTCTAAGACAGGCAATCAGCCCCAGCATTTT
j_call: TRBJ2-5; v_call: TRBV2; clone_size: -; d_call: TRBD1; cdr3_aa: CASSEGQGAQETQYF; cdr3_nt: TGTGCCAGCAGTGAGGGACAGGGGGCCCAAGAGACCCAGTACTTC
j_call: TRBJ1-2; v_call: TRBV19; clone_size: -; d_call: -; cdr3_aa: CASSIGGGHLNYGYTF; cdr3_nt: TGTGCCAGTAGTATAGGGGGTGGGCACCTAAACTATGGCTACACCTTC
j_call: TRBJ2-5; v_call: TRBV6-6; clone_size: -; d_call: -; cdr3_aa: CASKVDQETQYF; cdr3_nt: TGTGCCAGCAAAGTAGACCAAGAGACCCAGTACTTC
j_call: TRBJ2-1; v_call: TRBV15; clone_size: -; d_call: -; cdr3_aa: CATRQYNEQFF; cdr3_nt: TGTGCCACCAGACAGTACAATGAGCAGTTCTTC
j_call: TRBJ2-5; v_call: TRBV6-6; clone_size: -; d_call: TRBD1; cdr3_aa: CASRKQGVHTETQYF; cdr3_nt: TGTGCCAGCAGAAAGCAGGGGGTTCATACAGAGACCCAGTACTTC
j_call: TRBJ2-3; v_call: TRBV16; clone_size: -; d_call: -; cdr3_aa: CASSPHRRTDTQYF; cdr3_nt: TGTGCCAGCAGCCCCCACAGGCGCACAGATACGCAGTATTTT
j_call: TRBJ2-3; v_call: TRBV10-1; clone_size: -; d_call: -; cdr3_aa: CASNPGGTDTQYF; cdr3_nt: TGCGCCAGCAACCCGGGGGGCACAGATACGCAGTATTTT
j_call: TRBJ1-6; v_call: TRBV7-3; clone_size: -; d_call: -; cdr3_aa: CASSSGPGGSPLHF; cdr3_nt: TGTGCCAGCAGCTCCGGACCGGGGGGCTCACCCCTCCACTTT
j_call: TRBJ1-4; v_call: TRBV2; clone_size: -; d_call: -; cdr3_aa: CASQGPSGPNEKLFF; cdr3_nt: TGTGCCAGCCAGGGACCGTCGGGGCCTAATGAAAAACTGTTTTTT
j_call: TRBJ2-1; v_call: TRBV30; clone_size: -; d_call: -; cdr3_aa: CAWERGGNEQFF; cdr3_nt: TGTGCCTGGGAGCGAGGAGGCAATGAGCAGTTCTTC
j_call: TRBJ2-1; v_call: TRBV14; clone_size: -; d_call: -; cdr3_aa: CASSGAVGGSWQFF; cdr3_nt: TGTGCCAGCAGCGGGGCAGTAGGTGGTAGTTGGCAGTTCTTC
j_call: TRBJ2-2; v_call: TRBV7-3; clone_size: -; d_call: TRBD2; cdr3_aa: CASSATSGMNTGELFF; cdr3_nt: TGTGCCAGCAGCGCGACTAGCGGGATGAACACCGGGGAGCTGTTTTTT
j_call: TRBJ2-1; v_call: TRBV5-6; clone_size: -; d_call: -; cdr3_aa: CASSAGTTEQFF; cdr3_nt: TGTGCCAGCAGCGCCGGGACAACCGAGCAGTTCTTC
j_call: TRBJ2-2; v_call: TRBV6-6; clone_size: -; d_call: TRBD1; cdr3_aa: CASKGQGETGELFF; cdr3_nt: TGTGCCAGCAAAGGACAGGGGGAAACCGGGGAGCTGTTTTTT
j_call: TRBJ1-4; v_call: TRBV29-1; clone_size: -; d_call: -; cdr3_aa: CSVEGVSTNEKLFF; cdr3_nt: TGCAGCGTTGAGGGGGTATCAACTAATGAAAAACTGTTTTTT
j_call: TRBJ1-1; v_call: TRBV19; clone_size: -; d_call: -; cdr3_aa: CASTAARGETEAFF; cdr3_nt: TGTGCCAGTACGGCAGCCCGTGGGGAAACTGAAGCTTTCTTT
j_call: TRBJ2-1; v_call: TRBV9; clone_size: -; d_call: -; cdr3_aa: CASSVDPASSYNEQFF; cdr3_nt: TGTGCCAGCAGCGTAGATCCCGCGAGCTCCTACAATGAGCAGTTCTTC
j_call: TRBJ2-2; v_call: TRBV5-1; clone_size: -; d_call: -; cdr3_aa: CASSLQGMVNTGELFF; cdr3_nt: TGCGCCAGCAGCTTACAGGGAATGGTGAACACCGGGGAGCTGTTTTTT
j_call: TRBJ2-7; v_call: TRBV6-1; clone_size: -; d_call: -; cdr3_aa: CASSDSGAVFHEQYF; cdr3_nt: TGTGCCAGCAGTGACTCCGGGGCCGTATTCCACGAGCAGTACTTC
j_call: TRBJ2-7; v_call: TRBV7-9; clone_size: -; d_call: -; cdr3_aa: CASKVGGVSYEQYF; cdr3_nt: TGTGCCAGCAAGGTGGGCGGGGTGTCCTACGAGCAGTACTTC
j_call: TRBJ2-2; v_call: TRBV27; clone_size: -; d_call: -; cdr3_aa: CASSPGAGHTFGAGELFF; cdr3_nt: TGTGCCAGCAGCCCAGGGGCGGGACACACCTTTGGCGCCGGGGAGCTGTTTTTT
j_call: TRBJ1-4; v_call: TRBV10-1; clone_size: -; d_call: -; cdr3_aa: CASSVGQNEKLFF; cdr3_nt: TGCGCCAGCAGTGTCGGACAAAATGAAAAACTGTTTTTT
j_call: TRBJ2-1; v_call: TRBV19; clone_size: -; d_call: TRBD2; cdr3_aa: CASSGEAGRTYNEQFF; cdr3_nt: TGTGCCAGTAGTGGGGAAGCGGGACGAACCTACAATGAGCAGTTCTTC
j_call: TRBJ2-2; v_call: TRBV19; clone_size: -; d_call: TRBD2; cdr3_aa: CASSFRGRASNTGELFF; cdr3_nt: TGTGCCAGTAGTTTTCGCGGGAGGGCCTCGAACACCGGGGAGCTGTTTTTT
j_call: TRBJ1-2; v_call: TRBV4-3; clone_size: -; d_call: TRBD1; cdr3_aa: CASSQALKGASYGYTF; cdr3_nt: TGCGCCAGCAGCCAAGCGCTCAAGGGGGCAAGCTATGGCTACACCTTC
j_call: TRBJ2-7; v_call: TRBV28; clone_size: -; d_call: TRBD1; cdr3_aa: CASRRTGGYEQYF; cdr3_nt: TGTGCCAGCAGACGGACAGGGGGCTACGAGCAGTACTTC
j_call: TRBJ1-3; v_call: TRBV7-7; clone_size: once; d_call: TRBD1; cdr3_aa: CASSHGTGAGNTIYF; cdr3_nt: TGTGCTAGCAGCCACGGGACAGGGGCTGGAAACACCATATATTTT
j_call: TRBJ2-3; v_call: TRBV7-3; clone_size: -; d_call: -; cdr3_aa: CASSLNRLRGDTQYF; cdr3_nt: TGTGCCAGCAGCTTAAATCGCCTGAGGGGAGATACGCAGTATTTT
j_call: TRBJ2-3; v_call: TRBV21-1; clone_size: -; d_call: -; cdr3_aa: CASKPWGGGSTDTQYF; cdr3_nt: -
j_call: TRBJ2-1; v_call: TRBV5-1; clone_size: -; d_call: -; cdr3_aa: CASSLGLGVYNEQFF; cdr3_nt: TGCGCCAGCAGCTTGGGGCTTGGAGTTTACAATGAGCAGTTCTTC
j_call: TRBJ1-2; v_call: TRBV6-5; clone_size: -; d_call: -; cdr3_aa: CASTGLNSYGYTF; cdr3_nt: TGTGCCAGCACCGGACTGAACTCTTATGGCTACACCTTC